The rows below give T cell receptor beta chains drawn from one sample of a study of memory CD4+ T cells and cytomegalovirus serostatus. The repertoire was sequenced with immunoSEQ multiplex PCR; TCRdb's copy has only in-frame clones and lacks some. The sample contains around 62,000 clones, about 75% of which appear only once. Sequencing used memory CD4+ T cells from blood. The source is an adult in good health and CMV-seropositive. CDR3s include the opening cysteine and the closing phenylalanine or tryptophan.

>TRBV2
CASSLGGEGEAFF
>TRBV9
CASSPGYQNYGYTF
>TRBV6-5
CASSPGGGRDGYTF
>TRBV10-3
CAISGGQAEAFF
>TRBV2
CASSEALRETINYGYTF
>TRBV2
CASSDPARVGEDSTDTQYF
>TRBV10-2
CASSGPNQPQHF
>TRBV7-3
CASSLGSATNEQFF
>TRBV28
CAAGGSNVLTF
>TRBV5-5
CASGTGTHNEQYF
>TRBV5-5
CASSPSGPGYLGGYTF
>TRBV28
CASSLWLDGYTF
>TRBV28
CASSLRYWDRGPMNTEAFF
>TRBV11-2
CASSLTGSGTGELFF
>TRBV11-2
CASSRTGGSYGYTF
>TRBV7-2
CASSSSGGRTDTQYF
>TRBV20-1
CSAEQSYGYTF
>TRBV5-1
CASSGIGKEAGESTDTQYF
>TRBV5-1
CASNPGNQETQYF
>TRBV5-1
CASSKGLQDSPLHF
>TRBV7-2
CASSLVGQGGNQPQHF
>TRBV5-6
CASSEPDRGRHGYTF
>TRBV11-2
CASSLTGNNQPQHF
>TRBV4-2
CASSHLQTQDTQYF
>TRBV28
CASRPALTRETQYF
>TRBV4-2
CASSRDPSGGVGTDTQYF
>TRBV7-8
CASSLGQPAMWEQYF
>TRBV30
CAWSVWGGNQPQHF
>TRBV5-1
CASSLGRVDGNTIYF
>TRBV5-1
CASSTGTTLSKLFF
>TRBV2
CAGGGSGGYEQYF
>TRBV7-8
CASSRTGLDYGYTF
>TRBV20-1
CSASANYGYTF
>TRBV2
CASSGSSGRFSGTDTQYF
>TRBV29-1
CSVEDLGHYGYTF
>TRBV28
CASRSGDGTEAFF
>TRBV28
CASRVGGRGASQPQHF
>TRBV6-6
CASSKLAGGPNEQFF
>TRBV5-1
CASSEYAGNSDGYTF
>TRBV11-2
CASSQNTGELFF
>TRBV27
CASSLSSPLRWYF
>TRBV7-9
CASSQGMWDYGYTF
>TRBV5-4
CASSLEQRETQYF
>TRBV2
CASSGTTTNEKLFF
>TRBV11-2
CASSLLGTKNIQYF
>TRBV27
CASSPSTGFDQPQHF
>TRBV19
CASSKGKENEQFF
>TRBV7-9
CASSPGRVSNEQYF
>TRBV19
CASSTRAGENTEAFF
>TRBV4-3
CASSYLGQGKDTQYF